This T cell receptor (beta chain) originates from a study of low-dose radiotherapy and immunotherapy resistance in tumors. As their treatment, donors received nivolumab, ipilimumab, aspirin, low-dose cyclophosphamide and low-dose radiotherapy. cDNA synthesis used a TRAV/TRBV-specific primer set for both chains. TCRs were put through approximately 20 PCR cycles of amplification with Phusion. A constant-region primer and the V-primer adapter served as the primer pair. TCRdb analysed the reads with MiXCR anew, one entry per CDR3 protein. The sample lists roughly 15,000 distinct CDR3 sequences, 65% to 75% seen once, with roughly 5% in the top ten. The J segment lost 1 base and the V segment lost 7 bases, leaving 12 bases of the junction unmatched. Germline CDR1 and CDR2: SNHLY and FYNNEI. The CDR3 extends over 16 amino acids.

V and J are TRBV2 and TRBJ2-5, with 7 bases lining up with TRBD1. The sequence derives from a human donor with advanced metastatic prostate, ovarian, gallbladder or colorectal cancer (not recorded which). This table probably holds off-target reads from a library built for another chain. The CDR3 here is CASTPPRNRGQETQYF. CDR3 sequence (DNA): TGTGCCAGCACCCCTCCCAGGAACAGGGGCCAAGAGACCCAGTACTTC.